This passage covers 14 T cell receptor beta chains from one sample sequenced in a study of early T cells in non-severe SARS-CoV-2 infection. TCRdb passed the 5' RACE reads through MiXCR, listing each CDR3 protein once. The repertoire holds around 62,000 distinct CDR3 sequences, with just under 5% as singletons. The sequenced material came from whole blood. The receptors were gathered from an adult who was a healthcare worker with PCR-confirmed SARS-CoV-2 infection or an uninfected control (not recorded which).

This clonotype was found many times. The chain is built from TRBV7-3 and TRBJ2-3, with D tentatively TRBD1 (5 bases). V was clipped by 0 bases and J by 4 bases, with 11 bases between them. The CDR3 runs to 15 residues. The germline V gene encodes CDR1 SGHTA and CDR2 FQGTGA. Here the CDR3 DNA reads TGTGCCAGCAGCTTAACGGGGCCGTTCGCAGATACGCAGTATTTT. This gives the protein CASSLTGPFADTQYF.

This clonotype was observed many times. V gene TRBV7-7 combines with J gene TRBJ2-1; the D is unclear. The CDR3 sequence is 14 residues long. Between the trimmed V and J ends, which lost 0 bases and 8 bases, there was a span of 11 bases. CDR1 is SSHAT, CDR2 FNYEAQ, per germline (reference sequence). CDR3 in amino acids: CASSLAGEGDEQFF. The CDR3, as DNA: TGTGCCAGCAGCTTAGCTGGGGAAGGCGATGAGCAGTTCTTC.

The rearrangement uses TRBV29-1 and TRBJ2-7; weak D call: TRBD1 (5 bases). Trimming shortened V by 6 bases and J by 3 bases, and 9 bases separated the two germline ends. The germline gives CDR1 SQVTM, CDR2 ANQGSEA. The CDR3 sequence is 11 residues long. The CDR3 here is CSVTESYEQYF. CDR3 coding DNA: TGCAGCGTGACAGAGAGCTACGAGCAGTACTTC.

The gene calls are TRBV2 and TRBJ2-3; 8 nucleotides match TRBD2. This CDR3 spans 15 amino acids. With V trimmed by 4 bases and J by 5 bases, 8 bases remained unmatched. Looked up from germline, CDR1 is SNHLY and CDR2 is FYNNEI. The CDR3 region has the DNA TGTGCCAGCAGTGGCGGGGGGATGAGGGGAGATACGCAGTATTTT. Translating gives CASSGGGMRGDTQYF.

This clonotype was detected many times. The chain carries TRBV10-1 and TRBJ2-5; a weak D match, TRBD2 (7 bases). Per germline, CDR1 WNHNN and CDR2 SYGVQD (reference sequence). There are 13 residues in the CDR3. Trimming removed 7 bases from V and 3 bases from J, with 12 bases in between. The CDR3 sequence is CASNRGGEETQYF. CDR3 nucleotides: TGCGCCAGCAACCGAGGGGGGGAAGAGACCCAGTACTTC.

This clonotype was seen at least ten times. The chain combines TRBV5-5 with TRBJ2-3; 15 bases align to TRBD2. Germline V gene data show CDR1 as SGHKS and CDR2 as YYEKEE (reference sequence). The V and J ends lost 4 bases and 4 bases, in that order; junction bases with no gene match: 7. There are 17 residues in the CDR3. The CDR3 sequence is CASSLTGLAGGPDTQYF. CDR3 coding DNA: TGTGCCAGCAGCCTAACAGGACTAGCGGGAGGGCCAGATACGCAGTATTTT. The full variable domain, in which reference TRBV5-5 and TRBJ2-3 provide the parts outside the CDR3, is DAGVTQSPTHLIKTRGQQVTLRCSPISGHKSVSWYQQVLGQGPQFIFQYYEKEERGRGNFPDRFSARQFPNYSSELNVNALLLGDSALYLCASSLTGLAGGPDTQYFGPGTRLTVL.

This clonotype was observed a few times. The chain carries TRBV20-1 and TRBJ1-5; perhaps TRBD1 as D (6 bases). V lost 3 bases, J lost 0 bases, and 15 bases lay in between. Germline V gene sequence: CDR1 DFQATT, CDR2 SNEGSKA (reference sequence). The CDR3 consists of 16 residues. CDR3 sequence reads: CSARGHTTYSNQPQHF. The CDR3 bases are TGCAGTGCTAGGGGACATACTACGTATAGCAATCAGCCCCAGCATTTT.

The rearrangement uses TRBV5-8 and TRBJ2-7; a possible D gene is TRBD2 (5 bases). Germline CDR1 is SGHTS and CDR2 is YDEGEE. The CDR3 loop spans 17 amino acids. V lost 6 bases and J 2 bases, leaving 24 bases between the germline ends. The CDR3 DNA reads as TGTGCCAGCATCATTCGCAGGCGGGCCGGTTCCACCTACGAGCAGTACTTC. Protein sequence: CASIIRRRAGSTYEQYF.

This chain connects TRBV19 to TRBJ2-7; 10 nucleotides align to TRBD2. V lost 5 bases and J lost 4; bases outside the gene matches: 8. The germline CDR1 and CDR2 sequences are LNHDA and SQIVND (reference sequence). The CDR3 is 15 amino acids. Written as DNA, the CDR3 is TGTGCCAGTAGTGTCTCCGGGACTAGCGTTTACGAGCAGTACTTC. Translated, it gives CASSVSGTSVYEQYF. The full variable domain, rest sourced from reference TRBV19 and TRBJ2-7, is DGGITQSPKYLFRKEGQNVTLSCEQNLNHDAMYWYRQDPGQGLRLIYYSQIVNDFQKGDIAEGYSVSREKKESFPLTVTSAQKNPTAFYLCASSVSGTSVYEQYFGPGTRLTVT.

This clonotype was recorded at least ten times. The chain links TRBV20-1 to TRBJ2-7; D may be TRBD1 (5 bases). CDR1 and CDR2 from the germline V gene are DFQATT and SNEGSKA (reference sequence). The V end lost 7 bases, the J end lost 7 bases, and 23 bases lay between the germline ends. The CDR3 length is 14 residues. The CDR3 DNA reads as TGCAGTGTCTTCGGACCATTTGTAGCAGGGGAGCAGTACTTC. Translating gives CSVFGPFVAGEQYF.

This clonotype was recorded many times. V gene TRBV5-1 combines with J gene TRBJ1-1, with TRBD1 matching over 7 bases. This CDR3 has 13 residues. The germline CDR1 and CDR2 sequences are SGHRS and YFSETQ. J was trimmed by 11 bases and V by 2 bases; bases with no gene match: 9. The CDR3 DNA sequence: TGCGCCAGCAGCTTAGACCAACAGGGGACGGCTTTCTTT. Residues: CASSLDQQGTAFF. The whole variable domain, filled in from reference TRBV5-1 and TRBJ1-1, reads KAGVTQTPRYLIKTRGQQVTLSCSPISGHRSVSWYQQTPGQGLQFLFEYFSETQRNKGNFPGRFSGRQFSNSRSEMNVSTLELGDSALYLCASSLDQQGTAFFGQGTRLTVV.

This clonotype was counted at least ten times. V is TRBV6-6 and J is TRBJ1-5, with TRBD1 identical over 7 bases. Germline assignment: CDR1 MNHNY and CDR2 SVGAGI (reference sequence). V was clipped by 5 bases and J by 4 bases; unmatched bases: 2. The CDR3 loop spans 13 amino acids. CDR3 protein: CASSRQGNQPQHF. Written as DNA, the CDR3 is TGTGCCAGCAGTAGACAGGGAAATCAGCCCCAGCATTTT.

The genes are TRBV7-2 and TRBJ2-1; 10 bases fit TRBD2. The V gene's germline CDR1 is SGHTA and CDR2 FQGNSA. There are 18 residues in the CDR3. Trimming cost V 3 bases and J 7 bases; bases outside gene matches: 15. CDR3 nucleotide sequence: TGTGCCAGCAGCTTCGCCTCCCCTGTAGCGGGAGGCGGAAATGAGCAGTTCTTC. Translating it yields CASSFASPVAGGGNEQFF.

This clonotype occurred many times. This chain links TRBV12-3 or TRBV12-4 with TRBJ2-1; 7 bases map to TRBD1. This CDR3 contains 12 residues. Trimming removed 5 bases from V and 10 bases from J; junction bases left unmatched: 5. CDR3 loop: CASSKTGNEQFF. The CDR3 bases are TGTGCCAGCAGTAAGACAGGGAACGAGCAGTTCTTC.